This passage covers 19 T cell receptor beta chains from one sample sequenced in a study of T cell responses to AZD1222 COVID-19 vaccine. Profiled with immunoSEQ multiplex PCR; TCRdb holds only in-frame clones, not every one. The sample consists of about 270,000 clones, around 93% of them appearing once. This specimen was peripheral blood, taken 28 days after the second AZD1222 dose. These receptors came from an adult who received the AZD1222 COVID-19 vaccine.

This chain connects TRBV5-1 to TRBJ1-4; TRBD1 agrees at 10 bases. J lost 4 bases, V lost 4 bases, and 4 bases had no gene match. Germline lookup yields CDR1 SGHRS and CDR2 YFSETQ. There are 15 residues in the CDR3. CDR3 sequence: CASSPGTGDNEKLFF. In DNA form, the CDR3 reads TGCGCCAGCAGCCCAGGGACAGGGGATAATGAAAAACTGTTTTTT.

V is TRBV27 and J is TRBJ1-1; D might be TRBD1 (6 bases). This CDR3 spans 13 amino acids. Trimming stripped 6 bases from V and 2 bases from J, with 10 bases between. Germline V CDR1 and CDR2: MNHEY, SMNVEV (reference sequence). CDR3 protein: CASRAGVNTEAFF. The CDR3, as DNA: TGTGCCAGCAGGGCAGGGGTAAACACTGAAGCTTTCTTT.

The CDR3 coding sequence is TGTGCCAGCAGCTTAGGAACTAGCGGTGAGCAGTTCTTC. Translation gives CASSLGTSGEQFF. The chain carries TRBV7-3 and TRBJ2-1, with 8 nucleotides matching TRBD2. The germline V gene encodes CDR1 SGHTA and CDR2 FQGTGA. The CDR3 is 13 residues long. V was pared by 2 bases and J by 9 bases, with 3 bases of the junction left unmatched.

Concerning this clone itself: This sample includes further DNA sequences coding for the same CDR3. For the CDR3, the DNA is TGTGCCAGCAGTTTGGGGGGACCCTACGAGCAGTACTTC. Protein product: CASSLGGPYEQYF. This sequence joins TRBV28 and TRBJ2-7; D possibly corresponds to TRBD2 (6 bases). CDR3 length: 13 amino acids. CDR1 is MDHEN and CDR2 is SYDVKM in the germline V gene. Trimming removed 3 bases at V and 2 bases at J, with 8 bases between.

This clone appeared a few times. The CDR3 protein is CASMQGLAPEQYF. The CDR3 bases are TGTGCCAGCATGCAGGGACTAGCGCCCGAGCAGTACTTC. The chain uses TRBV28 and TRBJ2-7, with 10 bases lining up with TRBD2. CDR3 size: 13 residues. Germline lookup yields CDR1 MDHEN and CDR2 SYDVKM. Trimming cost V 7 bases and J 6 bases; bases outside gene matches: 6.

The J gene is TRBJ1-2, the V gene TRBV5-6; maybe TRBD1 (5 bases). Germline V gene data show CDR1 as SGHDT and CDR2 as YYEEEE. Trimming stripped 2 bases from V and 1 base from J, with 9 bases between. This CDR3 is 14 amino acids long. The CDR3 DNA sequence: TGTGCCAGCAGCTTATGGGGGGATAACTATGGCTACACCTTC. It encodes CASSLWGDNYGYTF.

The DNA of the CDR3 is TGTGCCACCTCACAACGGGCGGGGACTGAAGCTTTCTTT. Translating it yields CATSQRAGTEAFF. The chain links TRBV2 to TRBJ1-1; D gene ambiguous. CDR3 size: 13 residues. V was trimmed by 10 bases and J by 5 bases, leaving 17 bases between them. Germline CDR1 and CDR2: SNHLY and FYNNEI.

The gene calls are TRBV7-2 and TRBJ1-1; D possibly corresponds to TRBD1 (5 bases). With 3 bases removed from V and 1 base from J, the gap between germline ends came to 12 bases. This CDR3 contains 15 residues. Germline CDR1 SGHTA, CDR2 FQGNSA. The chain's CDR3 is CASSFQGRTNTEAFF. CDR3 sequence (DNA): TGTGCCAGCAGCTTCCAGGGACGTACGAACACTGAAGCTTTCTTT.

The chain combines TRBV19 with TRBJ1-2, with TRBD1 identical over 7 bases. The germline gives CDR1 LNHDA, CDR2 SQIVND (reference sequence). The V segment lost 3 bases and the J segment 8 bases; nucleotides outside the gene matches: 9. The CDR3 has 14 amino acids. The CDR3 sequence: CASSMEIGGVGYTF. The CDR3 DNA reads TGTGCCAGTAGTATGGAAATAGGGGGCGTCGGCTACACCTTC.

This chain connects TRBV15 to TRBJ2-5, with D possibly matching TRBD1 (5 bases). The CDR3 length is 16 residues. The germline gives CDR1 LNHNV, CDR2 YYDKDF (reference sequence). The V gene lost 4 bases and the J gene lost 2 bases, with 17 bases spanning the gap. The CDR3 region is CATSTAPNRFQETQYF. CDR3 DNA sequence: TGTGCCACCAGCACGGCGCCTAACAGGTTTCAAGAGACCCAGTACTTC.

The rearrangement joins TRBV7-9 to TRBJ2-3, with D hard to call. This CDR3 spans 17 amino acids. Looked up from germline, CDR1 is SEHNR and CDR2 is FQNEAQ (reference sequence). The V and J ends lost 1 base and 0 bases respectively, with 14 bases between them. The DNA of the CDR3 is TGTGCCAGCAGCTTAGACACCGGAGTACCTAGCACAGATACGCAGTATTTT. This encodes CASSLDTGVPSTDTQYF.

This chain joins TRBV10-3 and TRBJ1-2; weak D call: TRBD1 (5 bases). V dropped 8 bases and J dropped 2 bases, with 9 bases sitting between them. CDR3 length: 12 residues. The germline CDR1 and CDR2 sequences are ENHRY and SYGVKD. CDR3 in DNA: TGTGCCATCGGTGGGGGGAACTATGGCTACACCTTC. It yields the protein CAIGGGNYGYTF.

This chain connects TRBV7-3 to TRBJ2-1, with TRBD2 as a possible D gene (5 bases). CDR3 length equals 13 residues. CDR1 and CDR2 from the germline V gene are SGHTA and FQGTGA. V was shortened by 5 bases and J by 3 bases, with 8 bases between the two germline ends. CDR3 nucleotide sequence: TGTGCCAGCAGCATCGGGGTCTACAATGAGCAGTTCTTC. Amino acids: CASSIGVYNEQFF.

The chain joins TRBV28 to TRBJ1-4, with 7 bases aligning to TRBD1. V gave up 10 bases and J gave up 10 bases; unmatched junction bases: 6. Germline V gene sequence: CDR1 MDHEN, CDR2 SYDVKM. This CDR3 has 11 residues. The CDR3 bases are TGTGCCATCCGACAGGGAGGAAAACTGTTTTTT. Residues: CAIRQGGKLFF.

This CDR3 reads CSASGVNPLEQYF. The CDR3 DNA follows: TGCAGTGCTAGTGGGGTCAACCCGCTCGAGCAGTACTTC. The chain recombines TRBV20-1 with TRBJ2-7; D gene ambiguous. V was clipped by 3 bases and J by 6 bases, with 15 bases between them. Germline V gene sequence: CDR1 DFQATT, CDR2 SNEGSKA (reference sequence). This CDR3 region has 13 residues.

The rearrangement links TRBV18 to TRBJ1-5, with 8 bases aligning to TRBD1. CDR3 length: 17 residues. Germline-derived CDR1 and CDR2 are KGHSH and LQKENI. Trimming at V came to 4 bases and at J to 2 bases, leaving 10 bases not matched to a gene. The CDR3 protein is CASSREQGANRNQPQHF. CDR3 sequence (DNA): TGTGCCAGCTCACGAGAGCAGGGGGCTAATCGCAATCAGCCCCAGCATTTT.

V usage is TRBV28 and J usage is TRBJ1-6; the D gene is possibly TRBD1 (6 bases). V lost 2 bases to trimming and J lost 8 bases, with 10 bases between them. The germline gives CDR1 MDHEN, CDR2 SYDVKM. There are 14 residues in the CDR3. The CDR3 DNA sequence: TGTGCCAGCAGTTTAGCGCAGGGGTATTCACCCCTCCACTTT. Protein sequence: CASSLAQGYSPLHF.

The CDR3 sequence is CASSVGTSGYTQYF. In DNA form, the CDR3 reads TGTGCCAGCAGCGTCGGGACTAGCGGCTATACGCAGTATTTT. The V call is TRBV7-9, the J call TRBJ2-3; the match to TRBD2 covers 11 bases. J lost 7 bases, V lost 5 bases, and 5 bases had no gene match. The CDR3 has 14 amino acids. Germline V lookup: CDR1 SEHNR, CDR2 FQNEAQ (reference sequence).

The chain uses TRBV7-8 and TRBJ1-4, with a possible D match to TRBD1 (5 bases). Germline V lookup: CDR1 SGHVS, CDR2 FQNEAQ. V was clipped by 1 base and J by 5 bases, with 8 bases between them. This CDR3 comprises 14 residues. This CDR3 reads CASSLGGGNEKLFF. CDR3 bases: TGTGCCAGCAGCTTAGGGGGGGGGAATGAAAAACTGTTTTTT.